This TCR beta chain derives from a study of blood T cell repertoires in COVID-19. Study overall: COVID-19 samples collected from the United States, Italy and Spain covered acute and convalescent phases.

In the authors' workflow: Reference gene primer amplification yielded estimated nucleated cell counts. Data came from immunoSEQ multiplex PCR; TCRdb stores just in-frame clones and leaves some out. V, J and clone size are those of that table, while D and trimming were read from the DNA. The sample has approximately 70,000 clones; around three quarters are singletons. V lost 2 bases and J lost 0; bases outside the gene matches: 2. The CDR3 loop spans 15 amino acids. In germline, CDR1 is MNHNS, CDR2 SASEGT. V and J are TRBV6-1 and TRBJ2-7; 9 bases fit TRBD2. The sequenced sample consisted of peripheral blood. This receptor was obtained from a woman aged 70-85 years with acute or convalescent COVID-19. The CDR3 DNA reads TGTGCCAGCAGTGAACTAGCGGGATTCTCCTACGAGCAGTACTTC. Translating it yields CASSELAGFSYEQYF.